A single sample gave rise to the 6 T cell receptor beta chains below, sequenced in a study of blood T cell repertoires in COVID-19. The protocol was immunoSEQ multiplex PCR, while the TCRdb copy is restricted to in-frame clones and leaves out a portion. The sample yields about 120,000 clones, 87% seen once. The sequenced material came from peripheral blood. Source of these receptors: a woman in her sixties or seventies with acute or convalescent COVID-19.

The V call is TRBV3-1 (or the pseudogene TRBV3-2), the J call TRBJ1-2; D perhaps matches TRBD1 (5 bases). The CDR3 contains 13 residues. Germline lookup yields CDR1 LGHDT and CDR2 YNNKEL (reference sequence). V lost 3 bases, J lost 8 bases, and 13 bases lay in between. The CDR3 sequence: CASSQGTWVGYTF. The CDR3 coding sequence is TGTGCCAGCAGCCAGGGGACTTGGGTAGGCTACACCTTC.

The chain links TRBV18 to TRBJ2-7, with 12 bases matching TRBD1. V was pared by 0 bases and J by 6 bases, with 3 bases of the junction left unmatched. The CDR3 is 15 residues long. Germline V lookup: CDR1 KGHSH, CDR2 LQKENI. The CDR3 DNA sequence: TGTGCCAGCTCACCACCCGGGACAGGGGGCGTCGAGCAGTACTTC. Its translation is CASSPPGTGGVEQYF.

The chain couples TRBV5-3 to TRBJ1-2; TRBD1 is a possible D gene (5 bases). TRBV5-3 is treated as an ORF (open reading frame) with a function not yet certain. This CDR3 is built from 10 residues. V dropped 2 bases and J dropped 10 bases, with 6 bases sitting between them. The CDR3 DNA sequence: TGTGCCAGAAGCTTCAGGGACTACACCTTC. Translated, it gives CARSFRDYTF.

The chain is built from TRBV28 and TRBJ1-6; 9 bases align to TRBD1. Germline-derived CDR1 and CDR2 are MDHEN and SYDVKM. The CDR3 extends over 15 amino acids. After removal of 4 bases from V and 7 bases from J, the junction contained 5 bases not matched to a gene. CDR3 nucleotide sequence: TGTGCCAGCAGTTCAGGACAGGGGCAGAATTCACCCCTCCACTTT. Its translation is CASSSGQGQNSPLHF.

This chain links TRBV3-1 (or the pseudogene TRBV3-2) with TRBJ2-1, with 9 bases fitting TRBD1. Trimming removed 3 bases from V and 4 bases from J; junction bases left unmatched: 1. Germline V gene sequence: CDR1 LGHDT, CDR2 YNNKEL (reference sequence). CDR3 size: 14 residues. CDR3 bases: TGTGCCAGCAGCCACGGACAGGGGTACAATGAGCAGTTCTTC. Translation gives CASSHGQGYNEQFF.

V gene TRBV12-3 or TRBV12-4 combines with J gene TRBJ2-3, with 9 bases aligning to TRBD2. This CDR3 comprises 13 residues. J lost 5 bases, V lost 10 bases, and 7 bases had no gene match. The CDR3 DNA sequence: TGTGCCACCTTAGCGGGGGCCCGAGATACGCAGTATTTT. Translating gives CATLAGARDTQYF.